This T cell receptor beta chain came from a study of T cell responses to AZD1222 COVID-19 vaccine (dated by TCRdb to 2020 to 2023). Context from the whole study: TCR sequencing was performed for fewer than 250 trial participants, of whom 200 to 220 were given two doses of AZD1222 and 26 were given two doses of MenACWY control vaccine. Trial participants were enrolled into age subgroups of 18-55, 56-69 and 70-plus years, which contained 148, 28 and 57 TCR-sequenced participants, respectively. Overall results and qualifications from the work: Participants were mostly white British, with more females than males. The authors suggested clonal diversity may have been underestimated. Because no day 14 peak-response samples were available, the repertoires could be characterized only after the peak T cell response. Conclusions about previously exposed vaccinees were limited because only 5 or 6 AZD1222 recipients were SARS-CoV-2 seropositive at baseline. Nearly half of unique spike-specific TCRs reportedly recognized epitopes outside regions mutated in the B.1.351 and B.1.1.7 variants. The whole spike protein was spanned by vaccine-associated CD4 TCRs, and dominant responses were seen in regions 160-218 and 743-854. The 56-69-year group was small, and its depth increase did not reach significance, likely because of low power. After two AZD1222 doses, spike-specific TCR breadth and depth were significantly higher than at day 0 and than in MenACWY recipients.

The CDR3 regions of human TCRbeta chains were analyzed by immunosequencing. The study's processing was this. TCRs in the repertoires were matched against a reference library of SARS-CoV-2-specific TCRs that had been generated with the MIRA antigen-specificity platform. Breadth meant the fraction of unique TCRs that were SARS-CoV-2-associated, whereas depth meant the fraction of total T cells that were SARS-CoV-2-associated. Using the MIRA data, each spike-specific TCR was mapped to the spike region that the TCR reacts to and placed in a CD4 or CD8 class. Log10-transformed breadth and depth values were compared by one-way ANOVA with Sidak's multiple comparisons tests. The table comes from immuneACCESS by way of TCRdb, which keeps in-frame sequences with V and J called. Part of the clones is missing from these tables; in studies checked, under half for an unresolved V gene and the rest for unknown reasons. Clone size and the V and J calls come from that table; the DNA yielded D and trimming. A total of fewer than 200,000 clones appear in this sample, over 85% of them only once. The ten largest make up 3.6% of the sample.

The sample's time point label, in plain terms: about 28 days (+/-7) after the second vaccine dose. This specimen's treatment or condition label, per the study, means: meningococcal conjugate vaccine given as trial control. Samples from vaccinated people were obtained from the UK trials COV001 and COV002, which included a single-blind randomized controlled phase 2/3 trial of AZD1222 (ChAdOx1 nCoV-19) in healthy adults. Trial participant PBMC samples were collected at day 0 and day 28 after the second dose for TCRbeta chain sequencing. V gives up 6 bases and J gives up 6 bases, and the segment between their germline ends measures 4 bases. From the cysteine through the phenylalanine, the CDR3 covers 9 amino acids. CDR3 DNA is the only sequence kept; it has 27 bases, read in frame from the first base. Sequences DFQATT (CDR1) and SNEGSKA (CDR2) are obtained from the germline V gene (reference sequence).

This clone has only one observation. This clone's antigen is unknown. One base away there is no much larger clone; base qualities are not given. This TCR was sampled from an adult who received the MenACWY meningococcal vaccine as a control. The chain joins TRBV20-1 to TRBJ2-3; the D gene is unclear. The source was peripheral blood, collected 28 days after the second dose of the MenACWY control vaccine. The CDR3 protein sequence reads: CSAGDTQYF. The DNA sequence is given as TGCAGTGCCGGGGATACGCAGTATTTT.